The clone carrying this T cell receptor beta chain appeared a few times. The record originates from a study of blood T cell repertoires in COVID-19. Produced via immunoSEQ multiplex PCR; TCRdb's table is partial and in-frame only. The table includes around 250,000 clones, 80% to 90% detected once. The CDR3 covers 16 residues. Per germline, CDR1 LNHDA and CDR2 SQIVND (reference sequence). V lost 1 base to trimming and J lost 7 bases; unmatched junction nucleotides: 7. The TCR sequence derives from a woman aged 45 to 65 who had recovered from COVID-19. The rearrangement links TRBV19 to TRBJ2-2; 9 nucleotides align to TRBD1. Sequences were obtained from PBMCs or T cells enriched from blood (not recorded which). The CDR3, as DNA: TGTGCCAGTAGTATAGCCCGGACAGGGGAGCACGGGGAGCTGTTTTTT. Translated: CASSIARTGEHGELFF.